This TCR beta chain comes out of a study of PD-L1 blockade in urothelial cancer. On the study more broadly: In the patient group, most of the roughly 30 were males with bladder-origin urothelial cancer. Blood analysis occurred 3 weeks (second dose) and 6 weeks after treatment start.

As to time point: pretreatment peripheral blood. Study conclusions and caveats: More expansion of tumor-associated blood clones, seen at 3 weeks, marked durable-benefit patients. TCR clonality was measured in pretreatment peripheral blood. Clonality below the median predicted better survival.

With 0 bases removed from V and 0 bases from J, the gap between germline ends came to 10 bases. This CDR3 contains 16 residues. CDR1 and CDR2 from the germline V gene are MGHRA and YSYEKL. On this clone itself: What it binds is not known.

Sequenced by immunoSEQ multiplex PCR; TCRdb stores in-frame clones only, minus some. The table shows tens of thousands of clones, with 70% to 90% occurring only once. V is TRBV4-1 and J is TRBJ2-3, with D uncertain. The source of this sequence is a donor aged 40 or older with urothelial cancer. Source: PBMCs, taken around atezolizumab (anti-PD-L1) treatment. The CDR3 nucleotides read TGCGCCAGCAGCCAAGATCGGTTTTTGAGCACAGATACGCAGTATTTT. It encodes CASSQDRFLSTDTQYF.